Below are 31 T cell receptor beta chains sequenced from a single sample in a study of blood T cell repertoires in COVID-19 (dated by TCRdb to about 2020). The library was prepared using the immunoSEQ multiplex PCR assay. The immuneACCESS repertoire file appears here via TCRdb, limited to in-frame rearrangements. These files lack a portion of the clones; in checked studies, under half of the deficit traces to unresolved V genes, and the cause of the others is not known. The sample has fewer than 350,000 clones on record, around 89% of them singletons. The ten top clones hold roughly 5% of the sample. Sequencing was done on a sample of peripheral blood. The receptors derive from a man in his forties with acute or convalescent COVID-19.

This rearrangement joins TRBV19 to TRBJ1-2, with 7 positions matching TRBD1. With V trimmed by 4 bases and J by 7 bases, 12 bases remained unmatched. This CDR3 is built from 15 residues. The V gene's germline CDR1 is LNHDA and CDR2 SQIVND (reference sequence). The CDR3 protein is CASSNPGTEEFGYTF. The CDR3 bases are TGTGCCAGTAGTAACCCCGGGACAGAGGAATTTGGCTACACCTTC. The variable domain in full, with the rest retrieved from reference TRBV19 and TRBJ1-2, is DGGITQSPKYLFRKEGQNVTLSCEQNLNHDAMYWYRQDPGQGLRLIYYSQIVNDFQKGDIAEGYSVSREKKESFPLTVTSAQKNPTAFYLCASSNPGTEEFGYTFGSGTRLTVV.

For this clone: Given a much more abundant clone one base away, this may be a read error. The rearrangement joins TRBV5-6 to TRBJ1-2; 7 positions agree with TRBD1. CDR3 length: 12 amino acids. The germline gives CDR1 SGHDT, CDR2 YYEEEE. The CDR3 DNA sequence: TGTGTCAGCAGCTTCCAGGGGGGTGGCTACACCTTC. This translates into CVSSFQGGGYTF.

The rearrangement joins TRBV5-4 to TRBJ2-2, with TRBD2 matching over 10 bases. The CDR3 extends over 18 amino acids. The germline V gene encodes CDR1 SGHNT and CDR2 YYREEE (reference sequence). V lost 4 bases and J lost 4; bases outside the gene matches: 13. CDR3 nucleotide sequence: TGTGCCAGCAGCCCCCTGGTCAACAGCGGGGGGGGCACCGGGGAGCTGTTTTTT. This codes for CASSPLVNSGGGTGELFF.

This clone was seen a handful of times. The V gene is TRBV3-1 (or the pseudogene TRBV3-2), the J gene TRBJ1-5; D possibly corresponds to TRBD1 (6 bases). This CDR3 has 14 amino acids. The germline V and J ends were trimmed by 0 bases and 8 bases, with 11 bases remaining between them. Germline V gene lookup returns CDR1 LGHDT and CDR2 YNNKEL (reference sequence). The CDR3 sequence is CASSQEGGREPQHF. The CDR3, as DNA: TGTGCCAGCAGCCAAGAAGGGGGAAGGGAGCCCCAGCATTTT.

The CDR3 DNA follows: TGTGCCAGCAGTGCCCCGAATGAAAAACTGTTTTTT. Translating it yields CASSAPNEKLFF. The V call is TRBV2, the J call TRBJ1-4; the D is unclear. The CDR3 sequence is 12 residues long. CDR1 and CDR2 from the germline V gene are SNHLY and FYNNEI. V lost 4 bases and J 5 bases, leaving 5 bases between the germline ends. Filled out from reference TRBV2 and TRBJ1-4, the complete variable domain reads EPEVTQTPSHQVTQMGQEVILRCVPISNHLYFYWYRQILGQKVEFLVSFYNNEISEKSEIFDDQFSVERPDGSNFTLKIRSTKLEDSAMYFCASSAPNEKLFFGSGTQLSVL.

In this sample, this clone turned up a few times. This rearrangement joins TRBV7-2 to TRBJ2-1; the D gene is possibly TRBD2 (5 bases). CDR1 SGHTA and CDR2 FQGNSA come from the germline V gene. Between the trimmed V and J ends, which lost 3 bases and 10 bases, there was a span of 13 bases. This CDR3 has 13 residues. CDR3 in amino acids: CASSLGPGGEQFF. The CDR3, as DNA: TGTGCCAGCAGCTTGGGCCCAGGCGGGGAGCAGTTCTTC.

This clone was seen more than once but under ten times. The chain recombines TRBV24-1 with TRBJ1-5; tentatively, D is TRBD1 (6 bases). This CDR3 region has 14 residues. CDR1 is KGHDR, CDR2 SFDVKD, per germline. V lost 5 bases and J lost 6, with 13 bases in between. CDR3 in amino acids: CATSARGGSQPQHF. The DNA for the CDR3 is TGTGCCACCAGTGCACGGGGGGGCAGTCAGCCCCAGCATTTT.

The chain carries TRBV19 and TRBJ2-3; D perhaps matches TRBD2 (6 bases). The CDR3 runs 14 residues. The germline V gene has CDR1 LNHDA and CDR2 SQIVND (reference sequence). The ends were cut back, 6 bases at V and 2 bases at J, with 12 bases in the middle. The CDR3 nucleotides are TGTGCCAGTAGGGGAGGCTTCTACACAGATACGCAGTATTTT. Residues: CASRGGFYTDTQYF.

This rearrangement joins TRBV5-5 to TRBJ1-4; D is unresolved. The CDR3 totals 16 residues. Germline CDR1 SGHKS, CDR2 YYEKEE (reference sequence). Trimming left V 0 bases short and J 4 bases short, with 13 bases between. CDR3 sequence reads: CASSLEEAAINEKLFF. In DNA, the CDR3 is TGTGCCAGCAGCTTGGAGGAGGCAGCAATTAATGAAAAACTGTTTTTT.

This clone has more than one count but fewer than ten. This chain uses TRBV6-6 with TRBJ1-2; TRBD1 agrees at 9 bases. CDR3 length: 15 residues. Germline V gives CDR1 MNHNY, CDR2 SVGAGI (reference sequence). V shed 6 bases and J 4 bases; nucleotides not matched to a gene: 9. CDR3 DNA sequence: TGTGCCAGCAGCCCCCGGGACAGGGAGTTCTATGGCTACACCTTC. Translated, it gives CASSPRDREFYGYTF.

A few counts support this clone. The gene calls are TRBV5-6 and TRBJ1-1; TRBD1 matches at 7 bases. Germline trimming cut 4 bases from V and 1 base from J; bases unmatched to any gene: 4. In germline, CDR1 is SGHDT, CDR2 YYEEEE. This CDR3 spans 14 amino acids. CDR3 sequence: CASSLWDRNTEAFF. CDR3 coding DNA: TGTGCCAGCAGCCTGTGGGACAGGAACACTGAAGCTTTCTTT.

This chain links TRBV6-5 with TRBJ1-5; TRBD1 agrees at 7 bases. The germline CDR1 and CDR2 sequences are MNHEY and SVGAGI. With V trimmed by 5 bases and J by 5 bases, 6 bases remained unmatched. The CDR3 has 14 amino acids. Written as DNA, the CDR3 is TGTGCCAGCAGTCCCGGGACAGTCTATCAGCCCCAGCATTTT. Amino acid sequence: CASSPGTVYQPQHF.

The rearrangement links TRBV10-1 to TRBJ2-7; 9 bases line up with TRBD1. The CDR3 extends over 14 amino acids. Germline values: CDR1 WNHNN, CDR2 SYGVQD (reference sequence). Unmatched junction bases numbered 4, after V lost 3 bases and J lost 4 bases. The CDR3 DNA sequence: TGCGCCAGCAGTGATCGGACAGGGGTGTACGAGCAGTACTTC. Its translation is CASSDRTGVYEQYF.

The V call is TRBV9, the J call TRBJ2-3; 8 bases match TRBD2. The CDR3 is 16 residues long. Germline CDR1 and CDR2: SGDLS and YYNGEE. The trim removed 4 bases at V and 0 bases at J, leaving 7 bases unmatched. This CDR3 reads CASSPRGTSSTDTQYF. The DNA of the CDR3 is TGTGCCAGCAGCCCGCGCGGGACTAGTAGCACAGATACGCAGTATTTT.

The V call is TRBV6-6, the J call TRBJ1-4, with D perhaps matching TRBD1 (5 bases). From germline, CDR1 is MNHNY and CDR2 SVGAGI (reference sequence). V lost 0 bases to trimming and J lost 8 bases, with 10 bases between them. This CDR3 has 14 amino acids. CDR3 DNA: TGTGCCAGCAGTTACTCCAGGGATGTGGAAAAACTGTTTTTT. It encodes CASSYSRDVEKLFF.

This rearrangement joins TRBV5-1 to TRBJ1-4; 7 bases fit TRBD1. Germline trimming cut 4 bases from V and 3 bases from J; bases unmatched to any gene: 3. Germline loops: CDR1 SGHRS, CDR2 YFSETQ. The length of the CDR3 is 14 residues. CDR3 sequence: CASSQGVANEKLFF. As DNA, the CDR3 is TGCGCCAGCAGCCAGGGGGTAGCTAATGAAAAACTGTTTTTT.

Here the CDR3 DNA reads TGTGCCAGCAGCCCGTCGGGGATGGGATCTGAAAAACTGTTTTTT. This gives the protein CASSPSGMGSEKLFF. The rearrangement links TRBV11-2 to TRBJ1-4; D gene uncertain. The germline V gene has CDR1 SGHAT and CDR2 FQNNGV. The CDR3 is 15 residues long. V lost 5 bases, J lost 7 bases, and 17 bases lay in between.

The sample holds a few counts of this clone. The chain couples TRBV7-2 to TRBJ2-7, with D perhaps TRBD2 (6 bases). CDR1 and CDR2 (germline): SGHTA, FQGNSA. This CDR3 region has 14 residues. Deletions cut 5 bases from V and 1 base from J, with 12 bases between. In DNA form, the CDR3 reads TGTGCCAGCAGCGCGGGACTGGGTTCCTACGAGCAGTACTTC. Translating gives CASSAGLGSYEQYF.

This clone was recorded once. V is TRBV7-2 and J is TRBJ2-7; 9 bases are a match to TRBD1. Germline-derived CDR1 and CDR2 are SGHTA and FQGNSA. The CDR3 contains 15 residues. Trimming cost V 2 bases and J 2 bases; bases outside gene matches: 4. As DNA, the CDR3 is TGTGCCAGCAGCTTAATAAGGACAGGGGCCTACGAGCAGTACTTC. This translates into CASSLIRTGAYEQYF.

The V and J genes are TRBV19 and TRBJ1-5; D unresolved. V was shortened by 3 bases and J by 1 base, with 10 bases between the two germline ends. This CDR3 comprises 15 residues. CDR1 and CDR2 (germline): LNHDA, SQIVND (reference sequence). This chain's CDR3 is CASSMWAGSNQPQHF. CDR3 bases: TGTGCCAGTAGTATGTGGGCTGGGAGCAATCAGCCCCAGCATTTT.

V gene TRBV7-2 combines with J gene TRBJ2-7; a weak D match, TRBD1 (5 bases). Germline assignment: CDR1 SGHTA and CDR2 FQGNSA. With 3 bases removed from V and 0 bases from J, the gap between germline ends came to 9 bases. CDR3 length: 14 amino acids. The CDR3: CASSFYRSSYEQYF. The CDR3 DNA reads as TGTGCCAGCAGCTTTTACAGGTCCTCCTACGAGCAGTACTTC.

The chain recombines TRBV10-1 with TRBJ1-1, with D tentatively TRBD1 (5 bases). CDR1 and CDR2 (germline): WNHNN, SYGVQD (reference sequence). The CDR3 is 16 residues long. Trimming left V 6 bases short and J 10 bases short, with 27 bases between. Here the CDR3 DNA reads TGCGCCAGCAGGAAAGTCAGCCCCTCCTGGGGGGTGGGAGCTTTCTTT. Translating it yields CASRKVSPSWGVGAFF.

The V gene is TRBV6-5, the J gene TRBJ1-2; TRBD1 matches 10 bases. With 6 bases clipped from V and 4 bases from J, the junction kept 5 bases outside the gene matches. The CDR3 consists of 14 residues. Germline lookup yields CDR1 MNHEY and CDR2 SVGAGI. CDR3 in amino acids: CASRGQGETYGYTF. The CDR3 DNA reads TGTGCCAGCAGAGGACAGGGGGAAACCTATGGCTACACCTTC.

J is TRBJ2-2 and V is TRBV4-2, with 16 nucleotides matching TRBD2. Germline assignment: CDR1 LGHNA and CDR2 YNFKEQ. J gave up 1 base and V 1 base, and 3 bases lay outside the gene matches. The CDR3 runs to 19 residues. The CDR3 DNA reads as TGTGCCAGCAGCCAAGCGGGACTAGCGGGGGGGCGGAACACCGGGGAGCTGTTTTTT. Amino acids: CASSQAGLAGGRNTGELFF.

This chain connects TRBV9 to TRBJ1-2; no definite D call. This CDR3 comprises 12 residues. Germline V gene lookup returns CDR1 SGDLS and CDR2 YYNGEE. V was shortened by 4 bases and J by 0 bases, with 4 bases between the two germline ends. CDR3 amino acids: CASSHTNYGYTF. CDR3 DNA: TGTGCCAGCAGCCACACTAACTATGGCTACACCTTC.

V usage is TRBV18 and J usage is TRBJ2-2; tentatively, D is TRBD1 (5 bases). The germline V gene encodes CDR1 KGHSH and CDR2 LQKENI. The germline V and J ends were trimmed by 2 bases and 2 bases, with 6 bases remaining between them. The CDR3 has 14 amino acids. The CDR3 loop is CASSPDSNTGELFF. CDR3 bases: TGTGCCAGCTCACCAGACAGTAACACCGGGGAGCTGTTTTTT. Full variable domain (outside the CDR3, taken from reference TRBV18 and TRBJ2-2): NAGVMQNPRHLVRRRGQEARLRCSPMKGHSHVYWYRQLPEEGLKFMVYLQKENIIDESGMPKERFSAEFPKEGPSILRIQQVVRGDSAAYFCASSPDSNTGELFFGEGSRLTVL.

This chain joins TRBV3-1 (or the pseudogene TRBV3-2) and TRBJ2-3; 12 nucleotides align to TRBD2. There are 18 residues in the CDR3. V lost 4 bases, J lost 9 bases, and 17 bases stayed unmatched. Germline V gene lookup returns CDR1 LGHDT and CDR2 YNNKEL (reference sequence). The CDR3 loop reads CASSPRGLAGGGLQTQYF. DNA for the CDR3: TGTGCCAGCAGCCCCCGGGGCCTAGCGGGGGGGGGTCTTCAGACGCAGTATTTT.

This rearrangement joins TRBV29-1 to TRBJ2-3; weak D call: TRBD2 (6 bases). The germline V gene encodes CDR1 SQVTM and CDR2 ANQGSEA. V was trimmed by 4 bases and J by 6 bases, leaving 17 bases between them. The CDR3 consists of 14 residues. CDR3: CSVAGLGVTDTQYF. The CDR3 nucleotides are TGCAGCGTTGCGGGACTGGGGGTCACGGATACGCAGTATTTT.

The rearrangement uses TRBV19 and TRBJ2-2; D is unresolved. Trimming removed 5 bases at V and 3 bases at J, with 7 bases between. The CDR3 contains 13 residues. From germline, CDR1 is LNHDA and CDR2 SQIVND (reference sequence). CDR3: CASSPSYTGELFF. The CDR3 coding sequence is TGTGCCAGTAGTCCGAGTTACACCGGGGAGCTGTTTTTT.

The CDR3 sequence is CSARVFYGYTF. The CDR3 DNA follows: TGCAGTGCTAGAGTATTCTATGGCTACACCTTC. The chain combines TRBV20-1 with TRBJ1-2; D ambiguous. Deletions cut 1 base from V and 4 bases from J, with 4 bases between. The CDR3 is 11 residues long. The germline CDR1 and CDR2 sequences are DFQATT and SNEGSKA (reference sequence).

The chain recombines TRBV30 with TRBJ2-1; possibly TRBD2 for D (5 bases). The V end lost 1 base, the J end lost 0 bases, and 13 bases lay between the germline ends. The germline V gene encodes CDR1 GTSNPN and CDR2 SVGIG (reference sequence). This CDR3 has 16 residues. The CDR3 here is CAWSATGLFSYNEQFF. The CDR3 nucleotides are TGTGCCTGGAGTGCGACCGGACTCTTCTCCTACAATGAGCAGTTCTTC.